One sample yielded the 27 T cell receptor beta chains listed below, sequenced in a study of blood T cell repertoires in COVID-19. Profiling relied on immunoSEQ multiplex PCR, and the TCRdb table lists in-frame clones only, not all of them. The sample has some 290,000 clones, about nine tenths seen once. The sample comprised peripheral blood. Receptors originate from a woman aged 45 to 65 who had recovered from COVID-19.

The chain couples TRBV6-5 to TRBJ2-1; D may be TRBD1 (6 bases). V lost 5 bases, J lost 6 bases, and 17 bases lay in between. Per the germline V gene, CDR1 is MNHEY and CDR2 is SVGAGI. The length of the CDR3 is 15 residues. Here the CDR3 reads CASSRGQRLSNEQFF. Here the CDR3 DNA reads TGTGCCAGCAGTAGAGGACAGAGACTTAGCAATGAGCAGTTCTTC.

The chain uses TRBV6-1 and TRBJ1-5; D is unresolved. V lost 1 base to trimming and J lost 3 bases, with 7 bases between them. This CDR3 has 14 residues. The germline gives CDR1 MNHNS, CDR2 SASEGT. The CDR3: CASSEESINQPQHF. In DNA, the CDR3 is TGTGCCAGCAGTGAAGAAAGCATCAATCAGCCCCAGCATTTT.

The gene calls are TRBV6-5 and TRBJ2-1, with TRBD1 identical over 8 bases. Germline V CDR1 and CDR2: MNHEY, SVGAGI. J gave up 2 bases and V 6 bases, and 6 bases lay outside the gene matches. CDR3 length: 15 residues. The CDR3 reads CASRTPGGAYNEQFF. Here the CDR3 DNA reads TGTGCCAGCAGAACCCCAGGGGGCGCCTACAATGAGCAGTTCTTC.

This clone appeared a few times. This chain joins TRBV6-2 or TRBV6-3 and TRBJ2-7, with 9 bases identical to TRBD2. The CDR3 extends over 14 amino acids. From germline, CDR1 is MNHEY and CDR2 SVGEGT. V dropped 2 bases and J dropped 4; count of bases not matched to a gene: 3. The CDR3 loop is CASSYPREGYEQYF. The CDR3 nucleotides read TGTGCCAGCAGTTACCCGCGGGAGGGGTACGAGCAGTACTTC.

The chain uses TRBV4-3 and TRBJ1-4; 8 nucleotides line up with TRBD1. V lost 3 bases, J lost 3 bases, and 6 bases stayed unmatched. Germline V gene data show CDR1 as LGHNA and CDR2 as YSLEER. The CDR3 is 16 amino acids. CDR3 protein: CASSQGTQGANEKLFF. DNA for the CDR3: TGCGCCAGCAGCCAGGGGACACAGGGGGCTAATGAAAAACTGTTTTTT.

CDR3 coding DNA: TGTGCCAGCAGTTACGGGGGCCCTGAAGCTTTCTTT. This translates into CASSYGGPEAFF. J is TRBJ1-1 and V is TRBV6-5; a possible D gene is TRBD1 (6 bases). Germline V lookup: CDR1 MNHEY, CDR2 SVGAGI. The CDR3 contains 12 residues. The V end lost 2 bases, the J end lost 6 bases, and 7 bases lay between the germline ends.

The genes are TRBV5-1 and TRBJ2-1, with D perhaps matching TRBD2 (6 bases). The germline V gene has CDR1 SGHRS and CDR2 YFSETQ. Trimming stripped 0 bases from V and 7 bases from J, with 17 bases between. This CDR3 has 16 amino acids. The CDR3 coding sequence is TGCGCCAGCAGCTTGGTTAAGGAGGGGCCCTCGAATGAGCAGTTCTTC. Its protein product is CASSLVKEGPSNEQFF. Full variable domain (missing parts from reference TRBV5-1 and TRBJ2-1): KAGVTQTPRYLIKTRGQQVTLSCSPISGHRSVSWYQQTPGQGLQFLFEYFSETQRNKGNFPGRFSGRQFSNSRSEMNVSTLELGDSALYLCASSLVKEGPSNEQFFGPGTRLTVL.

Written as DNA, the CDR3 is TGTGCCAGCAGCCAAGCGGGGACCGGGGAGCTGTTTTTT. This sequence encodes CASSQAGTGELFF. The V and J genes are TRBV14 and TRBJ2-2, with D tentatively TRBD2 (5 bases). Trimming removed 1 base from V and 5 bases from J, with 5 bases in between. Germline V gene lookup returns CDR1 SGHDN and CDR2 FVKESK. This CDR3 is 13 amino acids long.

CDR3 bases: TGTGCCTGGAGTGTAACAGGCCTTTACAATGAGCAGTTCTTC. Translating gives CAWSVTGLYNEQFF. V and J are TRBV30 and TRBJ2-1; TRBD1 is a possible D gene (5 bases). V gave up 0 bases and J gave up 4 bases, with 10 bases separating them. The CDR3 has 14 amino acids. The germline V gene has CDR1 GTSNPN and CDR2 SVGIG (reference sequence).

The chain is built from TRBV4-2 and TRBJ1-2; perhaps TRBD1 as D (5 bases). This CDR3 has 14 amino acids. Germline lookup yields CDR1 LGHNA and CDR2 YNFKEQ. V dropped 1 base and J dropped 3 bases, with 9 bases sitting between them. In DNA form, the CDR3 reads TGTGCCAGCAGCCAAGGGCCCAGGGACTATGGCTACACCTTC. It encodes CASSQGPRDYGYTF.

The V and J genes are TRBV21-1 and TRBJ1-1; the tabulated D call, TRBD1, remains unverified against the DNA. TRBV21-1 is recorded as a pseudogene. This CDR3 has 11 amino acids. CDR3 loop: CASSARQKAFF. Here the CDR3 DNA reads TGTGCCAGCAGCGCCCGACAGAAAGCTTTCTTT.

The chain combines TRBV5-1 with TRBJ2-3, with TRBD1 as a possible D gene (6 bases). The CDR3 is 15 residues long. Trimming left V 4 bases short and J 7 bases short, with 19 bases between. Per the germline V gene, CDR1 is SGHRS and CDR2 is YFSETQ. The CDR3 spells CASSPDAPQGNTQYF. In DNA, the CDR3 is TGCGCCAGCAGCCCGGACGCTCCCCAGGGGAATACGCAGTATTTT.

The chain employs TRBV30 and TRBJ1-5; no reliable D call. V lost 0 bases and J lost 6, with 9 bases in between. The V gene's germline CDR1 is GTSNPN and CDR2 SVGIG (reference sequence). The CDR3 loop spans 13 amino acids. The CDR3 sequence: CAWSVRGGQPQHF. Here the CDR3 DNA reads TGTGCCTGGAGTGTACGAGGAGGTCAGCCCCAGCATTTT.

This sequence joins TRBV27 and TRBJ2-3; the match to TRBD1 covers 8 bases. This CDR3 region has 16 residues. V was clipped by 3 bases and J by 5 bases; unmatched bases: 10. CDR1 and CDR2 (germline): MNHEY, SMNVEV (reference sequence). The CDR3 region is CASSFYQGARIDTQYF. For the CDR3, the DNA is TGTGCCAGCAGTTTCTATCAGGGGGCGCGAATAGATACGCAGTATTTT.

The chain joins TRBV6-5 to TRBJ1-2, with 8 nucleotides matching TRBD1. Germline V gene data show CDR1 as MNHEY and CDR2 as SVGAGI. There are 14 residues in the CDR3. Unmatched junction bases numbered 11, after V lost 6 bases and J lost 8 bases. CDR3 DNA: TGTGCCAGCAGCCGAGACAGGGGATCGGGAGGCTACACCTTC. Its translation is CASSRDRGSGGYTF.

This clone has more than one count but fewer than ten. The rearrangement joins TRBV3-1 (or the pseudogene TRBV3-2) to TRBJ2-3, with 10 bases aligning to TRBD1. V trimming: 4 bases; J trimming: 4 bases; junction bases outside the gene matches: 8. The germline V gene encodes CDR1 LGHDT and CDR2 YNNKEL (reference sequence). This CDR3 is 16 amino acids long. CDR3 sequence (DNA): TGTGCCAGCAGCCTCAACCGGGACAGGGGAGCAGATACGCAGTATTTT. Translating gives CASSLNRDRGADTQYF.

The genes are TRBV7-5 and TRBJ2-3; the D call of TRBD2 is as the table states it, not checked on the DNA. TRBV7-5 is a pseudogene locus. This CDR3 is 17 amino acids long. The CDR3 sequence is CARSLVAQRDHTDTQYF. As DNA, the CDR3 is TGTGCCAGAAGCTTAGTGGCCCAGCGGGATCACACAGATACGCAGTATTTT.

This sequence joins TRBV7-9 and TRBJ2-3; 10 bases fit TRBD2. Germline lookup yields CDR1 SEHNR and CDR2 FQNEAQ (reference sequence). The CDR3 loop spans 14 amino acids. Trimming at V came to 2 bases and at J to 4 bases, leaving 0 bases not matched to a gene. CDR3 nucleotide sequence: TGTGCCAGCAGCTTAAGCGGGGGGGCAGATACGCAGTATTTT. Translation gives CASSLSGGADTQYF.

This sequence joins TRBV11-2 and TRBJ2-1; 8 nucleotides line up with TRBD1. Germline values: CDR1 SGHAT, CDR2 FQNNGV. J gave up 7 bases and V 7 bases, and 12 bases lay outside the gene matches. The CDR3 totals 15 residues. The CDR3 DNA is TGTGCCAGCACCCCCGGGACAGGAGAGGGGAATGAGCAGTTCTTC. It encodes CASTPGTGEGNEQFF.

Written as DNA, the CDR3 is TGTGCCAGCAGTTTAGGCACCCTGATCTACGAGCAGTACTTC. It yields the protein CASSLGTLIYEQYF. The V call is TRBV28, the J call TRBJ2-7; D is unclear. This CDR3 spans 14 amino acids. Germline CDR1 is MDHEN and CDR2 is SYDVKM. V was shortened by 2 bases and J by 3 bases, with 11 bases between the two germline ends.

The chain has TRBV6-5 and TRBJ2-7; the match to TRBD1 covers 8 bases. The CDR3 contains 14 residues. The V gene's germline CDR1 is MNHEY and CDR2 SVGAGI. The junction had 6 bases not matched to a gene; V was cut back by 6 bases and J by 2 bases. DNA for the CDR3: TGTGCCAGCAGGGACAGGGTGTTTCCCTACGAGCAGTACTTC. Protein sequence: CASRDRVFPYEQYF.

The V gene is TRBV30, the J gene TRBJ1-2, with D uncertain. The V end was cut by 0 bases, the J end by 3 bases, with 5 bases between. Germline V gene lookup returns CDR1 GTSNPN and CDR2 SVGIG (reference sequence). This CDR3 region has 12 residues. The CDR3 coding sequence is TGTGCCTGGAGTGTACGAGACTATGGCTACACCTTC. It codes for CAWSVRDYGYTF.

The chain has TRBV5-3 and TRBJ1-6; 9 nucleotides match TRBD1. TRBV5-3 is marked as an open reading frame, function uncertain. V trimming: 3 bases; J trimming: 5 bases; junction bases outside the gene matches: 3. The CDR3 is 15 residues long. The CDR3 loop reads CARSSGTGNNSPLHF. The CDR3 bases are TGTGCCAGAAGCTCCGGGACAGGGAATAATTCACCCCTCCACTTT.

The CDR3 region has the DNA TGTGCCAGTAAGGTCCCTGGGACAGAATGGGAGCTGTTTTTT. This encodes CASKVPGTEWELFF. The rearrangement links TRBV19 to TRBJ2-2; 7 bases fit TRBD1. Germline CDR1 and CDR2: LNHDA and SQIVND (reference sequence). The CDR3 runs to 14 residues. The V and J ends lost 7 bases and 9 bases, in that order; junction bases with no gene match: 11.

The gene calls are TRBV28 and TRBJ2-7; 11 bases agree with TRBD1. Germline V gene data show CDR1 as MDHEN and CDR2 as SYDVKM. The CDR3 runs 16 residues. The V segment lost 6 bases and the J segment 3 bases; nucleotides outside the gene matches: 10. The chain's CDR3 is CASRWRLGTGGYEQYF. The CDR3 nucleotides read TGTGCCAGCAGATGGCGACTAGGGACAGGGGGCTACGAGCAGTACTTC.

This chain links TRBV5-6 with TRBJ2-7; TRBD2 aligns across 9 bases. Unmatched junction bases numbered 8, after V lost 0 bases and J lost 4 bases. This CDR3 contains 16 residues. Germline lookup yields CDR1 SGHDT and CDR2 YYEEEE. The DNA of the CDR3 is TGTGCCAGCAGCTTGGTTGTAGCGGGAGCATCTTACGAGCAGTACTTC. Translation: CASSLVVAGASYEQYF.

This clone was counted once. The chain is built from TRBV11-2 and TRBJ2-5, with 11 bases identical to TRBD1. This CDR3 has 18 residues. V was clipped by 5 bases and J by 4 bases; unmatched bases: 15. The germline V gene encodes CDR1 SGHAT and CDR2 FQNNGV. The CDR3: CASSPKTVRDRGRETQYF. The CDR3 bases are TGTGCCAGCAGCCCCAAGACTGTTCGGGACAGGGGGAGAGAGACCCAGTACTTC.